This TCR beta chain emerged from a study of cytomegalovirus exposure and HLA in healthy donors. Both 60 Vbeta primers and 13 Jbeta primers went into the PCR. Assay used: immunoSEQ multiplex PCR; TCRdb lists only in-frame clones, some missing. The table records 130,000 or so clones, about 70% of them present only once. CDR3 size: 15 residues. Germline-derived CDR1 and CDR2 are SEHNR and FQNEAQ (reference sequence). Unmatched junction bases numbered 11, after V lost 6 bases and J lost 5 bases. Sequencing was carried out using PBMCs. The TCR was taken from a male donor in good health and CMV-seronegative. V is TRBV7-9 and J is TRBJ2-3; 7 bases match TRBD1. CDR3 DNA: TGTGCCAGCAGTCACGACAGGGAAAGGGGAGATACGCAGTATTTT. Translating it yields CASSHDRERGDTQYF.